This T cell receptor (beta chain) was recorded in a study of T cells after yellow fever vaccination (dated by TCRdb to the late 2010s). Background on the whole study: Libraries from fractions with low cell numbers were prepared with the SMART-Seq v4 Ultra Low Input RNA kit. To follow T-cell clones before and after primary and booster YFV17D yellow fever vaccination, bulk TCR alpha and beta repertoires were sequenced over time. Two healthy male donors, one aged 18 to 30 and one aged 30 to 40 years, were included in the cohort. Bulk PBMC replicates and cell subsets were isolated from blood drawn at multiple timepoints before and after both primary and secondary immunization.

TCR cDNA was synthesized by 5'RACE template switching, which introduced a universal primer site and unique molecular identifiers. Priming of cDNA synthesis was performed from both the TCR alpha and TCR beta constant segments. Libraries were amplified in two PCR steps, with sample barcodes and sequencing adapters added in the second step. Sequencing of libraries was done on Illumina HiSeq 2500 (2x100 bp) or NovaSeq (2x150 bp). The paper's data handling went like this. MIGEC was used to demultiplex reads and collapse the reads into UMI consensus sequences, and MiXCR was used for V(D)J alignment. Vaccine-responding clonotypes were identified with edgeR using replicate PBMC samples, with FDR below 0.01 and a log2 fold change above 5 up to day 15 being required. Each bulk clonotype was labeled CD4 or CD8 based on which sequenced repertoire, CD4 or CD8, contained the clonotype at higher abundance. TCRdb applied fastp at Q25 and MiXCR to the public reads, then kept only in-frame beta chains. All rows with the same CDR3 protein become a single entry with the most common DNA and genes. What appears here as the V and J calls and clone size reflects TCRdb's work, not the paper's. This sample comprises about 630,000 distinct CDR3 sequences, 9% to 15% of them detected only once. More than 12% of the sample comes from the top ten.

The table lists this clonotype with a few counts. Its antigen remains undetermined. Base qualities were left out, and no much larger clone turns up one base away. Beyond this particular receptor, the publication reports: Compared with the primary T-cell response, the secondary T-cell response was weaker but faster, peaking on day 5 rather than day 15. Computational filtering was required because FACS-sorted repertoires could contain abundant contaminating clonotypes from the bulk population. A small fraction of clonotypes showed up in both the CD4 and CD8 compartments, probably as a result of convergent recombination. The study included only two donors, which limits how far the findings can be generalized. After the booster, most of the clones that had expanded following primary vaccination were detected again (roughly 96% of CD4 and roughly 88% of CD8), which suggests that memory was broadly maintained.

The intended sense of this specimen's treatment or condition label: live attenuated yellow fever vaccine strain. At each blood-draw timepoint, two biological replicates of bulk PBMCs were obtained. PBMCs were isolated from peripheral blood using a standard Ficoll-Paque protocol. TriZol was used to extract RNA from bulk PBMCs, CD4 and CD8 fractions, and dextramer-positive and dextramer-negative fractions. The CDR3, cysteine through phenylalanine, is 14 amino acids long. The retained sequence is limited to the CDR3, 42 bases, with the frame set at the first base. Germline trimming: 6 bases from V, 5 bases from J; junction bases outside gene matches: 7.

The rearranged segments are TRBV12-3 or TRBV12-4 and TRBJ2-1, with 7 central nucleotides matching TRBD1. The receptor comes from a man aged 25 to 40 who received the YFV17D yellow fever vaccine. The sample consisted of PBMCs, taken on the day of the yellow fever booster vaccination. The base sequence is TGTGCCAGCAGGCCGGGACAGCTTAACAATGAGCAGTTCTTC. It specifies CASRPGQLNNEQFF.